This T cell receptor beta chain was captured by sequencing in a study of response to subunit inactivated influenza vaccine. Broader study findings: Few additional T cells are recruited per seasonal influenza vaccination, authors suggested.

Looked up from germline, CDR1 is SGHRS and CDR2 is YFSETQ. This CDR3 is built from 16 residues. Trimming cost V 4 bases and J 2 bases; bases outside gene matches: 8. TCRdb itself ran the RT-PCR reads through MiXCR, one entry per CDR3 protein. Of about 500,000 distinct CDR3 sequences in the sample, about 15% were seen once. A word on this clonotype: Its antigen is currently unknown.

Sample: CD4+ T cells sorted from PBMCs, taken approximately 25 months after vaccination. The J gene is TRBJ2-3, the V gene TRBV5-1; the match to TRBD1 covers 9 bases. This clonotype was sampled from a man aged 50-75 years who received an inactivated influenza vaccine. The DNA of the CDR3 is TGCGCCAGCAGCGCCGGGGGACAGGGTTTCACAGATACGCAGTATTTT. Amino acids: CASSAGGQGFTDTQYF.